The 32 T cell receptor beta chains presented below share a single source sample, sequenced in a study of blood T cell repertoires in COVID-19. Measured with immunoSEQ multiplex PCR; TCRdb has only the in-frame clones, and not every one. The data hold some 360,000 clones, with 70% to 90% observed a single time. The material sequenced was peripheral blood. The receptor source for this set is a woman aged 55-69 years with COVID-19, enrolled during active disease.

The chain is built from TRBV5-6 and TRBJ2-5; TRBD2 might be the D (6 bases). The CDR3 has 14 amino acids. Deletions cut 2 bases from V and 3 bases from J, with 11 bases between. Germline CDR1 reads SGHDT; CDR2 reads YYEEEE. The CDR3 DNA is TGTGCCAGCAGCTTCGGGGGTTACGAAGAGACCCAGTACTTC. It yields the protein CASSFGGYEETQYF.

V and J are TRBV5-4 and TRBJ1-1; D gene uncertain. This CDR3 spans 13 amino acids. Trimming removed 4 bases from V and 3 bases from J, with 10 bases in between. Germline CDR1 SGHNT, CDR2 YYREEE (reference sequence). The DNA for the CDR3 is TGTGCCAGCAGCCGGACTAAGGACACTGAAGCTTTCTTT. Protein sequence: CASSRTKDTEAFF.

Here the CDR3 reads CASSGFGGQPQHF. The CDR3 DNA sequence: TGTGCCAGCAGTGGATTCGGGGGGCAGCCCCAGCATTTT. This sequence joins TRBV27 and TRBJ1-5, with D perhaps TRBD1 (5 bases). The CDR3 runs to 13 residues. Trimming removed 5 bases from V and 7 bases from J, with 12 bases in between. Germline assignment: CDR1 MNHEY and CDR2 SMNVEV (reference sequence).

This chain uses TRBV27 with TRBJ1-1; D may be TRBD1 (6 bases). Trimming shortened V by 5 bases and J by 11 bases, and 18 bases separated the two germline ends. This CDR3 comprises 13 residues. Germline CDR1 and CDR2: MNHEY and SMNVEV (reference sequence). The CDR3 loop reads CASSGRGWGGAFF. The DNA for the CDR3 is TGTGCCAGCAGTGGCAGGGGATGGGGGGGCGCTTTCTTT.

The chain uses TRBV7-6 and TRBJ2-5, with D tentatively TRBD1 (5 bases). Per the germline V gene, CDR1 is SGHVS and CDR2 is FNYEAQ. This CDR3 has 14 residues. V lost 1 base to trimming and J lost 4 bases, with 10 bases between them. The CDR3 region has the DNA TGTGCCAGCAGCTTAGGTATAACAGGAGAGACCCAGTACTTC. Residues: CASSLGITGETQYF.

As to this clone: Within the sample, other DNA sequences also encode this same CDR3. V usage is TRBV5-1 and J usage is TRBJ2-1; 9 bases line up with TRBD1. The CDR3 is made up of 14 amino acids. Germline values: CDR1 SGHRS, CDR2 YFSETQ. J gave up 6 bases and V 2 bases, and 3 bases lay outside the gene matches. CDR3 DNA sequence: TGCGCCAGCAGCTTACAGGGGGCAGGCAATGAGCAGTTCTTC. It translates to CASSLQGAGNEQFF. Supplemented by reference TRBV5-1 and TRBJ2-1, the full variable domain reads KAGVTQTPRYLIKTRGQQVTLSCSPISGHRSVSWYQQTPGQGLQFLFEYFSETQRNKGNFPGRFSGRQFSNSRSEMNVSTLELGDSALYLCASSLQGAGNEQFFGPGTRLTVL.

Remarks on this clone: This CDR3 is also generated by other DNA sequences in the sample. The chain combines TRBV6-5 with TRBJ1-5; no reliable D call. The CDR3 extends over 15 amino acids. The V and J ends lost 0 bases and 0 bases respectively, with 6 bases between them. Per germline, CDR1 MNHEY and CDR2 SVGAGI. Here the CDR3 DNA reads TGTGCCAGCAGTTACTCGAGATATAGCAATCAGCCCCAGCATTTT. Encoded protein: CASSYSRYSNQPQHF.

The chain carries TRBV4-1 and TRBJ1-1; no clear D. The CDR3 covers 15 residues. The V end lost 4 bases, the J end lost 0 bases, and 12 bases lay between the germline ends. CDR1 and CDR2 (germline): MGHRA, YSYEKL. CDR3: CASSPPYHLNTEAFF. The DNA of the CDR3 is TGCGCCAGCAGCCCACCCTATCATTTGAACACTGAAGCTTTCTTT.

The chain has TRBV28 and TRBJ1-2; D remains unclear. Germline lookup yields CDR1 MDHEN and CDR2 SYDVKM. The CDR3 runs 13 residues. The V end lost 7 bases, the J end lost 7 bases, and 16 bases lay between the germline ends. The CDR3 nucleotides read TGTGCCAGCACACTGCCGGGGAAGGGTGGCTACACCTTC. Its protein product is CASTLPGKGGYTF.

The CDR3 DNA reads TGTGCCAGCAGCTTTGCCCCGCCCAGCGGGGGTTCGACGCAGTATTTT. Protein: CASSFAPPSGGSTQYF. The V and J genes are TRBV7-3 and TRBJ2-3, with 8 bases lining up with TRBD2. The germline CDR1 and CDR2 sequences are SGHTA and FQGTGA. The J segment lost 9 bases and the V segment lost 3 bases, leaving 14 bases of the junction unmatched. The CDR3 covers 16 residues.

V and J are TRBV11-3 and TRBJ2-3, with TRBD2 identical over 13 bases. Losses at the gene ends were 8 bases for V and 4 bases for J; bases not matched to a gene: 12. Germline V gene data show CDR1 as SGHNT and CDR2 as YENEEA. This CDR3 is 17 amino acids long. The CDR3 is CASSPGLAGDFPDTQYF. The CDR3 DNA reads TGTGCCAGCTCTCCCGGACTAGCGGGGGACTTTCCAGATACGCAGTATTTT.

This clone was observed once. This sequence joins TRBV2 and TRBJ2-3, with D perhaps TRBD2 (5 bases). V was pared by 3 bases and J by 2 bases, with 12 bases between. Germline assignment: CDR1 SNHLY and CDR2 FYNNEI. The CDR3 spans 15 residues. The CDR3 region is CASSDNQLDTDTQYF. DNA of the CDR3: TGTGCCAGCAGTGATAATCAACTAGACACAGATACGCAGTATTTT.

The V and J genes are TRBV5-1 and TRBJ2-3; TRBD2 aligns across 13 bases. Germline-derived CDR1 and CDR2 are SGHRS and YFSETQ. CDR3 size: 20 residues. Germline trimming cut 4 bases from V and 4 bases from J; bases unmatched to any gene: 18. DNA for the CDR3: TGCGCCAGCAGCCCACGACTAGCGGGGGGCCAGATAGGTTTTTCAGATACGCAGTATTTT. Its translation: CASSPRLAGGQIGFSDTQYF.

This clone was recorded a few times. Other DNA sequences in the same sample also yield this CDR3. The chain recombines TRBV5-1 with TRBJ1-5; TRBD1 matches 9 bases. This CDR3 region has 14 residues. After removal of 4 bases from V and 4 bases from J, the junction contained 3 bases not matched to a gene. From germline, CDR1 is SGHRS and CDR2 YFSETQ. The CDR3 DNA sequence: TGCGCCAGCAGCCCCGGGACAGGGAATCAGCCCCAGCATTTT. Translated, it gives CASSPGTGNQPQHF.

This chain's CDR3 is CASSPWGVSYEQYF. The CDR3 region has the DNA TGTGCCAGCAGCCCATGGGGAGTCTCCTACGAGCAGTACTTC. The chain links TRBV5-4 to TRBJ2-7, with a tentative D call TRBD2 (5 bases). Germline CDR1 is SGHNT and CDR2 is YYREEE (reference sequence). V lost 4 bases, J lost 0 bases, and 11 bases lay in between. The CDR3 sequence is 14 residues long.

DNA for the CDR3: TGTGCCTGGAGTGTACTAAAAGGAGGGGAGCAGTACTTC. Amino acid sequence: CAWSVLKGGEQYF. V is TRBV30 and J is TRBJ2-7, with D possibly being TRBD2 (6 bases). CDR1 and CDR2 (germline): GTSNPN, SVGIG (reference sequence). The CDR3 consists of 13 residues. V was cut by 0 bases and J by 7 bases, with 13 bases left in between.

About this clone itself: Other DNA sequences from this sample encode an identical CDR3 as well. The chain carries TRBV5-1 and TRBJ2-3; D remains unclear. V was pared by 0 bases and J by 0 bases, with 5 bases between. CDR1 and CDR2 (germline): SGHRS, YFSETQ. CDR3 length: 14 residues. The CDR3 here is CASSLGASTDTQYF. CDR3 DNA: TGCGCCAGCAGCTTGGGCGCTAGCACAGATACGCAGTATTTT.

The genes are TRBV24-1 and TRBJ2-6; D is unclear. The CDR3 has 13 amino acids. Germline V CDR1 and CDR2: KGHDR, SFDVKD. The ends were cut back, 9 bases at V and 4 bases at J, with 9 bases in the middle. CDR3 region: CATAGPGANVLTF. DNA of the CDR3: TGTGCCACCGCTGGGCCCGGGGCCAACGTCCTGACTTTC.

CDR3 loop: CASSFGQDGGVHSGNTIYF. CDR3 sequence (DNA): TGTGCCAGCAGCTTTGGACAGGACGGGGGGGTTCACTCTGGAAACACCATATATTTT. The chain combines TRBV9 with TRBJ1-3; TRBD1 matches at 7 bases. This CDR3 comprises 19 residues. Germline lookup yields CDR1 SGDLS and CDR2 YYNGEE. Trimming removed 4 bases from V and 0 bases from J; junction bases left unmatched: 16.

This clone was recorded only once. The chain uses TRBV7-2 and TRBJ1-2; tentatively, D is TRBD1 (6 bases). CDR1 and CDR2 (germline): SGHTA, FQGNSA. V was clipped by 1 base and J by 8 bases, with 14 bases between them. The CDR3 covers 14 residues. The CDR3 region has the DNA TGTGCCAGCAGCTTAGACGCAGGGGTAGAGGGCTACACCTTC. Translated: CASSLDAGVEGYTF. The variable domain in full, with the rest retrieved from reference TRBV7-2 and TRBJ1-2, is GAGVSQSPSNKVTEKGKDVELRCDPISGHTALYWYRQSLGQGLEFLIYFQGNSAPDKSGLPSDRFSAERTGGSVSTLTIQRTQQEDSAVYLCASSLDAGVEGYTFGSGTRLTVV.

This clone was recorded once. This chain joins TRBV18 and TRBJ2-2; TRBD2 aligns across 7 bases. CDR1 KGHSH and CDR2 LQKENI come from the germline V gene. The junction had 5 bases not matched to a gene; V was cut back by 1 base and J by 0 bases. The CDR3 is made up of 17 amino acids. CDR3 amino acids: CASSPQALAANTGELFF. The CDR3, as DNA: TGTGCCAGCTCACCACAAGCGCTAGCGGCGAACACCGGGGAGCTGTTTTTT.

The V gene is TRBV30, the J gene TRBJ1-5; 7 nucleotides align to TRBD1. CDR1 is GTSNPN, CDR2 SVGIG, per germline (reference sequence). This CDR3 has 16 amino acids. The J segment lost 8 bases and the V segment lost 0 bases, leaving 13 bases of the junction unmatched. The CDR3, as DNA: TGTGCCTGGAGTGTAGGGGGCCTTCAACGAGGAAAGCCCCAGCATTTT. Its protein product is CAWSVGGLQRGKPQHF.

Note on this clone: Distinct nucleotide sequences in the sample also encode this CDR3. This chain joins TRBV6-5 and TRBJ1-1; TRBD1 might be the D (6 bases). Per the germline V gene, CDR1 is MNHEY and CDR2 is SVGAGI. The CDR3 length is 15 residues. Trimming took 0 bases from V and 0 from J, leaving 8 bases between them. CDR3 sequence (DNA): TGTGCCAGCAGTTACTCGGGACAATTGAACACTGAAGCTTTCTTT. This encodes CASSYSGQLNTEAFF.

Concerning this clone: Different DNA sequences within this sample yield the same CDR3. The CDR3 DNA is TGTGCCAGCTCACCCGGGACAGGGAATTCACCCCTCCACTTT. This gives the protein CASSPGTGNSPLHF. V usage is TRBV18 and J usage is TRBJ1-6, with TRBD1 matching over 9 bases. The junction had 1 base not matched to a gene; V was cut back by 3 bases and J by 7 bases. This CDR3 has 14 amino acids. Looked up from germline, CDR1 is KGHSH and CDR2 is LQKENI.

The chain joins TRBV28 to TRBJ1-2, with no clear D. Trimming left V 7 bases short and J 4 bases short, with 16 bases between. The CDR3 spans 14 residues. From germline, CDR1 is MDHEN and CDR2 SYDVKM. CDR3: CASTTTVSAYGYTF. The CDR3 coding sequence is TGTGCCAGCACCACGACTGTATCGGCCTATGGCTACACCTTC.

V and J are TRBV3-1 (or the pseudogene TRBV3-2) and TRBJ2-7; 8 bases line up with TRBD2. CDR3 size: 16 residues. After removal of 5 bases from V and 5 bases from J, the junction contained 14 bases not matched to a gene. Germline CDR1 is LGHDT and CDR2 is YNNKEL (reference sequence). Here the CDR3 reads CASSFYSPGGGNEQYF. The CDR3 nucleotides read TGTGCCAGCAGCTTTTACAGTCCTGGCGGGGGGAACGAGCAGTACTTC.

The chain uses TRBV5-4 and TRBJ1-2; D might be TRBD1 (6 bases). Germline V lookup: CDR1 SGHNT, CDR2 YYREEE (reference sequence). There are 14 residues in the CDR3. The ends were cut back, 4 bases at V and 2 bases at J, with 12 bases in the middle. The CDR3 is CASSHRTENYGYTF. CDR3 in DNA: TGTGCCAGCAGCCACCGGACAGAAAACTATGGCTACACCTTC.

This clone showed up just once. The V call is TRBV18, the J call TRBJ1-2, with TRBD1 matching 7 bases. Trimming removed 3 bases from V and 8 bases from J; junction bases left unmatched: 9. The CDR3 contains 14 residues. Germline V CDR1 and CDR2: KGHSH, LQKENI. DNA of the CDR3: TGTGCCAGCTCACCCCAGGACAGGCCCAGGGGCTACACCTTC. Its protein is CASSPQDRPRGYTF. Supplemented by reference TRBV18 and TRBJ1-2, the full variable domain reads NAGVMQNPRHLVRRRGQEARLRCSPMKGHSHVYWYRQLPEEGLKFMVYLQKENIIDESGMPKERFSAEFPKEGPSILRIQQVVRGDSAAYFCASSPQDRPRGYTFGSGTRLTVV.

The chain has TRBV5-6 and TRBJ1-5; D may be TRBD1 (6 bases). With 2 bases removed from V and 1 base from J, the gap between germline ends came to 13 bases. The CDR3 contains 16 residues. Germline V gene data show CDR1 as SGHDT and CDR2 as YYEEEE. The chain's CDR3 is CASSFGAGGSNQPQHF. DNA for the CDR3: TGTGCCAGCAGCTTTGGGGCTGGGGGCAGCAATCAGCCCCAGCATTTT.

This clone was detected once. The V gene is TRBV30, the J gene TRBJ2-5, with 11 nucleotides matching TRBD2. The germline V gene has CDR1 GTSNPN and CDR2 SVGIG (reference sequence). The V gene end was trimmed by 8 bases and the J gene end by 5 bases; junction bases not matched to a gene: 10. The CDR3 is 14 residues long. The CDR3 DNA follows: TGTGCCCTAGCGGGGGGCGGGACGAGGGAGACCCAGTACTTC. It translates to CALAGGGTRETQYF.

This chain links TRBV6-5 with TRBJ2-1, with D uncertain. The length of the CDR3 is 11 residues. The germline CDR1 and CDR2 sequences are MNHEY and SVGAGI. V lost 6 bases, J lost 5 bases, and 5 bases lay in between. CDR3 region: CASSRNNEQFF. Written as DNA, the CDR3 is TGTGCCAGCAGCAGAAACAATGAGCAGTTCTTC.

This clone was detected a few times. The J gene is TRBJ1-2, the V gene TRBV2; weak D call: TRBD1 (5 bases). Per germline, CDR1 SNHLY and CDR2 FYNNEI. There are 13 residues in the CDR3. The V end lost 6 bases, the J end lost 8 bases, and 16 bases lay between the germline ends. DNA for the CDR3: TGTGCCAGCAGCGCCGGGACTTTGTTAGGCTACACCTTC. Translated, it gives CASSAGTLLGYTF.